The following is a T cell receptor (beta chain) sequence with its context. CDR3 size: 15 residues. Germline V gene lookup returns CDR1 SGHDT and CDR2 YYEEEE. Trimming at V came to 1 base and at J to 5 bases, leaving 3 bases not matched to a gene. Generated by immunoSEQ multiplex PCR, the TCRdb table keeps only in-frame clones and is missing some. The data contain tens of thousands of clones, about 92% of them singletons. This entry is derived from a study of T cell changes during pregnancy in multiple sclerosis. The source material was peripheral blood, sampled after pregnancy. V and J are TRBV5-6 and TRBJ2-3; TRBD1 matches 11 bases. This receptor was identified in a female donor with multiple sclerosis, enrolled in a pregnancy study. The CDR3: CASSLRTGGVDTQYF. Here the CDR3 DNA reads TGTGCCAGCAGCTTGCGGACAGGGGGCGTAGATACGCAGTATTTT.